This T cell receptor beta chain appears in the sequencing data of a study of OX40 agonist ivuxolimab in advanced cancers. Turning to the study itself: Patients receiving dose escalation had hepatocellular carcinoma, melanoma, renal cell or head and neck cancer. Age averaged around 60 years (range roughly 23 to 85), and 80% to 90% were male.

Between the trimmed V and J ends, which lost 1 base and 2 bases, there was a span of 12 bases. Per the germline V gene, CDR1 is MNHNS and CDR2 is SASEGT. The CDR3 consists of 16 residues. The method was immunoSEQ multiplex PCR; TCRdb's version includes in-frame clones alone and lacks a portion of them. This table holds approximately 50,000 clones, about four fifths found once. V is TRBV6-1 and J is TRBJ1-5; unclear D gene. Here the sequenced sample was CD4+ or CD8+ T cells sorted from blood, taken in a trial of the OX40 agonist ivuxolimab. The TCR originated in an adult with an advanced solid tumor such as melanoma, head and neck, liver or kidney cancer. The CDR3 protein is CASSEGVYTGNQPQHF. The CDR3 DNA reads TGTGCCAGCAGTGAAGGGGTGTACACAGGCAATCAGCCCCAGCATTTT.